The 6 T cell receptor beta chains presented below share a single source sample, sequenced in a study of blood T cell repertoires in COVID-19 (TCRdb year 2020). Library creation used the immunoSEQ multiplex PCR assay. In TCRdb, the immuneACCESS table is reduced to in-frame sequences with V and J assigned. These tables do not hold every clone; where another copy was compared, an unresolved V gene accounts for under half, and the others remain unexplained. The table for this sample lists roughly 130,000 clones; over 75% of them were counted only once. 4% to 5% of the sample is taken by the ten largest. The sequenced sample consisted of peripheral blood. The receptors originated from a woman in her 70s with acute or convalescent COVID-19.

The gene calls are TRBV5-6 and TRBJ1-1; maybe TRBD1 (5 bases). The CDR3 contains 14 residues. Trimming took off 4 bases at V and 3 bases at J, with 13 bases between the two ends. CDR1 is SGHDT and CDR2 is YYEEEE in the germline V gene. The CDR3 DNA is TGTGCCAGCAGCCGCGATGGGACTTACACTGAAGCTTTCTTT. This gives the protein CASSRDGTYTEAFF. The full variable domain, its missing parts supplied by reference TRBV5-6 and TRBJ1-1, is DAGVTQSPTHLIKTRGQQVTLRCSPKSGHDTVSWYQQALGQGPQFIFQYYEEEERQRGNFPDRFSGHQFPNYSSELNVNALLLGDSALYLCASSRDGTYTEAFFGQGTRLTVV.

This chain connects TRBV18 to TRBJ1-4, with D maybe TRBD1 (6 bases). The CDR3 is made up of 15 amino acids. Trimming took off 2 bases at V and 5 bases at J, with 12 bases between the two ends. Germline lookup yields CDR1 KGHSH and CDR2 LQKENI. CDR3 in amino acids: CASSPRTAKNEKLFF. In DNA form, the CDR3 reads TGTGCCAGCTCACCAAGGACAGCAAAAAATGAAAAACTGTTTTTT.

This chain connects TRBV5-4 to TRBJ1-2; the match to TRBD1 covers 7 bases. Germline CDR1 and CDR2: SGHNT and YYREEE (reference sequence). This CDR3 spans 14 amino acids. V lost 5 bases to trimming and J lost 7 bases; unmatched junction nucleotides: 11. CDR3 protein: CASRGREQGLGYTF. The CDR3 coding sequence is TGTGCCAGCAGGGGTAGGGAACAGGGGCTTGGCTACACCTTC. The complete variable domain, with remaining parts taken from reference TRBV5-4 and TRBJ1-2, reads ETGVTQSPTHLIKTRGQQVTLRCSSQSGHNTVSWYQQALGQGPQFIFQYYREEENGRGNFPPRFSGLQFPNYSSELNVNALELDDSALYLCASRGREQGLGYTFGSGTRLTVV.

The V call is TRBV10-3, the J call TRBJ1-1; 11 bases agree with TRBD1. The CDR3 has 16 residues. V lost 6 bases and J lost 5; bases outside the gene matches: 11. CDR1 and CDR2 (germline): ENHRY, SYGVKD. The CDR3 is CAIRGQGASSGTEAFF. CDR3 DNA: TGTGCCATCAGAGGACAGGGGGCATCGTCAGGGACTGAAGCTTTCTTT.

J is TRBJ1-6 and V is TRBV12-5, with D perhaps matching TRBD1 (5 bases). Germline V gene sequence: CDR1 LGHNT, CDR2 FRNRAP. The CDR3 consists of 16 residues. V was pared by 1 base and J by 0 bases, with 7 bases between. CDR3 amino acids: CASGLGQSSYNSPLHF. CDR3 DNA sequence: TGTGCTAGTGGTTTGGGACAGAGCTCCTATAATTCACCCCTCCACTTT.

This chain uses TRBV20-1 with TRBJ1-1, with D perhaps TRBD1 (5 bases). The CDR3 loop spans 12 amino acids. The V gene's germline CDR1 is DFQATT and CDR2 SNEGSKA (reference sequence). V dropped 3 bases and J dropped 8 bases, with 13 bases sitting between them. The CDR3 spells CSASRGGEEAFF. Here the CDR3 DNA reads TGCAGTGCTAGTCGGGGGGGTGAGGAAGCTTTCTTT.